This passage covers 12 T cell receptor beta chains from one sample sequenced in a study of T cell responses to AZD1222 COVID-19 vaccine. TCRdb's copy holds only in-frame clones and misses some; the assay was immunoSEQ multiplex PCR. Seen here are about 18,000 clones, about four fifths observed once, and the top ten hold 21%. This sample comprised peripheral blood, obtained 28 days after the second AZD1222 dose. These receptors all come from an adult who received the AZD1222 COVID-19 vaccine.

The chain carries TRBV6-5 and TRBJ2-1; D is ambiguous. This CDR3 is built from 13 residues. Germline CDR1 reads MNHEY; CDR2 reads SVGAGI. Trimming stripped 6 bases from V and 2 bases from J, with 8 bases between. CDR3 protein: CASSQGPYNEQFF. The CDR3 DNA reads as TGTGCCAGCAGCCAAGGACCCTACAATGAGCAGTTCTTC.

This sequence joins TRBV29-1 and TRBJ2-1, with 9 bases that match TRBD1. The CDR3 sequence is 13 residues long. CDR1 is SQVTM and CDR2 is ANQGSEA in the germline V gene. V was pared by 7 bases and J by 9 bases, with 10 bases of the junction left unmatched. The CDR3 spells CSAERTGGGEQFF. The CDR3 coding sequence is TGCAGCGCCGAGAGAACAGGGGGCGGTGAGCAGTTCTTC.

The chain carries TRBV11-3 and TRBJ2-7; D is undetermined. This CDR3 comprises 13 residues. Germline lookup yields CDR1 SGHNT and CDR2 YENEEA. The ends were cut back, 0 bases at V and 5 bases at J, with 8 bases in the middle. The CDR3 DNA reads TGTGCCAGCAGCTTAGAAGGGTCCGACGAGCAGTACTTC. It specifies CASSLEGSDEQYF. Based on the CDR3 plus reference TRBV11-3 and TRBJ2-7, the full variable domain is EAGVVQSPRYKIIEKKQPVAFWCNPISGHNTLYWYLQNLGQGPELLIRYENEEAVDDSQLPKDRFSAERLKGVDSTLKIQPAELGDSAVYLCASSLEGSDEQYFGPGTRLTVT.

This chain joins TRBV5-1 and TRBJ1-4; 8 positions match TRBD1. The germline CDR1 and CDR2 sequences are SGHRS and YFSETQ. This CDR3 comprises 15 residues. The ends lost 4 bases at V and 7 bases at J; junction bases unmatched: 9. The chain's CDR3 is CASSMTGDRTEKLFF. The DNA for the CDR3 is TGCGCCAGCAGCATGACCGGGGACAGGACTGAAAAACTGTTTTTT.

The chain employs TRBV5-4 and TRBJ1-2; the D is unclear. The V gene's germline CDR1 is SGHNT and CDR2 YYREEE (reference sequence). The CDR3 contains 14 residues. V was trimmed by 0 bases and J by 8 bases, leaving 14 bases between them. For the CDR3, the DNA is TGTGCCAGCAGCTTGGCTTCAGGTTTCGGGGGCTACACCTTC. This sequence encodes CASSLASGFGGYTF. Supplemented by reference TRBV5-4 and TRBJ1-2, the full variable domain reads ETGVTQSPTHLIKTRGQQVTLRCSSQSGHNTVSWYQQALGQGPQFIFQYYREEENGRGNFPPRFSGLQFPNYSSELNVNALELDDSALYLCASSLASGFGGYTFGSGTRLTVV.

The chain is built from TRBV7-9 and TRBJ2-1; D could derive from TRBD1 or TRBD2 (5 bases each). CDR1 is SEHNR, CDR2 FQNEAQ, per germline (reference sequence). This CDR3 spans 15 amino acids. With 5 bases removed from V and 5 bases from J, the gap between germline ends came to 16 bases. The chain's CDR3 is CASSPRPGQNNEQFF. In nucleotides, the CDR3 is TGTGCCAGCAGCCCTAGGCCGGGGCAAAACAATGAGCAGTTCTTC.

The CDR3 bases are TGTGCCATCAGTGGAGCCGGACTTTACGAGCAGTACTTC. Its protein is CAISGAGLYEQYF. This sequence joins TRBV10-3 and TRBJ2-7; D possibly corresponds to TRBD2 (5 bases). Germline values: CDR1 ENHRY, CDR2 SYGVKD. V was clipped by 4 bases and J by 4 bases, with 11 bases between them. CDR3 length equals 13 residues.

This sequence joins TRBV4-3 and TRBJ1-4; D gene uncertain. Trimming removed 0 bases at V and 8 bases at J, with 13 bases between. The CDR3 extends over 15 amino acids. Germline V lookup: CDR1 LGHNA, CDR2 YSLEER. As DNA, the CDR3 is TGCGCCAGCAGCCAAGATATAAGTTTAGTAGAAAAACTGTTTTTT. It yields the protein CASSQDISLVEKLFF.

The genes are TRBV18 and TRBJ2-7; D possibly corresponds to TRBD1 (5 bases). The V and J ends lost 2 bases and 4 bases respectively, with 15 bases between them. This CDR3 is built from 15 residues. From germline, CDR1 is KGHSH and CDR2 LQKENI. The CDR3, as DNA: TGTGCCAGCTCACCATGGGCGGCAGGGCGGTACGAGCAGTACTTC. Protein sequence: CASSPWAAGRYEQYF.

V and J are TRBV3-1 (or the pseudogene TRBV3-2) and TRBJ1-2, with TRBD1 matching 7 bases. The CDR3 sequence is 15 residues long. The V segment lost 1 base and the J segment 3 bases; nucleotides outside the gene matches: 5. Germline V gene sequence: CDR1 LGHDT, CDR2 YNNKEL (reference sequence). The CDR3 nucleotides read TGTGCCAGCAGCCAAGCCAGGGGGAGTGACTATGGCTACACCTTC. Protein: CASSQARGSDYGYTF.

The CDR3 loop is CASSPGLAVAGRYNEQFF. The CDR3 DNA reads as TGTGCCAGTTCTCCGGGACTAGCGGTCGCGGGGCGATACAATGAGCAGTTCTTC. The chain recombines TRBV19 with TRBJ2-1, with 11 bases fitting TRBD2. CDR1 LNHDA and CDR2 SQIVND come from the germline V gene (reference sequence). The V gene end was trimmed by 8 bases and the J gene end by 4 bases; junction bases not matched to a gene: 16. The CDR3 sequence is 18 residues long.

The chain employs TRBV12-5 and TRBJ2-1; D is ambiguous. This CDR3 has 15 amino acids. V shed 5 bases and J shed 1 base, with 12 bases lying between them. CDR1 LGHNT and CDR2 FRNRAP come from the germline V gene. The CDR3 bases are TGTGCTAGTGGTCGATTGGGCGCGTCCTACAATGAGCAGTTCTTC. Protein product: CASGRLGASYNEQFF. The full variable domain, rest sourced from reference TRBV12-5 and TRBJ2-1, is DARVTQTPRHKVTEMGQEVTMRCQPILGHNTVFWYRQTMMQGLELLAYFRNRAPLDDSGMPKDRFSAEMPDATLATLKIQPSEPRDSAVYFCASGRLGASYNEQFFGPGTRLTVL.